A single sample is the source of the 13 T cell receptor beta chains below, sequenced in a study of human T cells and chemical hapten exposure. As for time point: pre-sensitization, week 0. Stated treatment: therapeutic diphenylcyclopropenone sensitization with weekly scalp DPC. TCRdb analysed the RACE reads with MiXCR anew, one entry per CDR3 protein. The data show tens of thousands of distinct CDR3 sequences, about 15% seen once. The starting material was whole blood, obtained in connection with sensitization to the hapten diphenylcyclopropenone (DPC). Receptors originate from a woman in her forties or fifties with alopecia areata. Some clones in this sample may be carry-over from other donors' samples.

In its sample, this clonotype was seen a few times. The chain recombines TRBV5-5 with TRBJ2-7, with 9 bases lining up with TRBD2. The CDR3 consists of 14 residues. CDR1 is SGHKS and CDR2 is YYEKEE in the germline V gene (reference sequence). With 3 bases clipped from V and 2 bases from J, the junction kept 3 bases outside the gene matches. CDR3 DNA: TGTGCCAGCAGCTCTAGCGGGACCGCCTACGAGCAGTACTTC. This sequence encodes CASSSSGTAYEQYF.

In this sample, this clonotype turned up a few times. The rearrangement uses TRBV20-1 and TRBJ2-5, with 13 nucleotides matching TRBD2. The V gene's germline CDR1 is DFQATT and CDR2 SNEGSKA (reference sequence). The CDR3 sequence is 14 residues long. V dropped 2 bases and J dropped 5; count of bases not matched to a gene: 2. The chain's CDR3 is CSARTSGRGETQYF. For the CDR3, the DNA is TGCAGTGCTAGAACTAGCGGGAGGGGGGAGACCCAGTACTTC.

About this clonotype: Germline and junction disagree at one end, which may indicate a read error. V gene TRBV28 combines with J gene TRBJ2-1, with D perhaps matching TRBD2 (6 bases). The CDR3 runs 13 residues. CDR1 MDHEN and CDR2 SYDVKM come from the germline V gene. Here the CDR3 DNA reads TGTGCCAGCAGCCTTCGGGGGTACAATGAGAAGTTCTTC. It yields the protein CASSLRGYNEKFF. The whole variable domain, filled in from reference TRBV28 and TRBJ2-1, reads DVKVTQSSRYLVKRTGEKVFLECVQDMDHENMFWYRQDPGLGLRLIYFSYDVKMKEKGDIPEGYSVSREKKERFSLILESASTNQTSMYLCASSLRGYNEKFFGPGTRLTVL.

The chain uses TRBV29-1 and TRBJ1-5; 8 nucleotides align to TRBD1. There are 12 residues in the CDR3. CDR1 SQVTM and CDR2 ANQGSEA come from the germline V gene. The V gene end was trimmed by 6 bases and the J gene end by 8 bases; junction bases not matched to a gene: 6. CDR3 bases: TGCAGCGTCGTGACAGGGGTCGAGCCCCAGCATTTT. Translating gives CSVVTGVEPQHF.

This clonotype was detected many times. The V gene is TRBV2, the J gene TRBJ2-3; perhaps TRBD1 as D (5 bases). The CDR3 covers 14 residues. The V and J ends lost 4 bases and 3 bases respectively, with 11 bases between them. Germline V gene sequence: CDR1 SNHLY, CDR2 FYNNEI. The CDR3 sequence: CASSGGRFTDTQYF. The CDR3, as DNA: TGTGCCAGCAGTGGGGGCAGGTTTACAGATACGCAGTATTTT.

The chain recombines TRBV2 with TRBJ2-7; D is undetermined. Germline V gives CDR1 SNHLY, CDR2 FYNNEI. This CDR3 is built from 14 residues. Trimming shortened V by 7 bases and J by 0 bases, and 13 bases separated the two germline ends. The CDR3 region is CASNRQALSYEQYF. CDR3 sequence (DNA): TGTGCCAGCAACCGCCAAGCCCTCTCCTACGAGCAGTACTTC.

This clonotype was picked up a small number of times. The chain uses TRBV20-1 and TRBJ2-7; D perhaps matches TRBD1 (5 bases). The CDR3 extends over 15 amino acids. V shed 6 bases and J shed 0 bases, with 18 bases lying between them. From germline, CDR1 is DFQATT and CDR2 SNEGSKA (reference sequence). The CDR3: CSASPFSGASYEQYF. The CDR3, as DNA: TGCAGTGCCTCCCCTTTTAGTGGGGCCTCCTACGAGCAGTACTTC.

The gene calls are TRBV12-3 or TRBV12-4 and TRBJ2-7, with 7 bases lining up with TRBD2. The CDR3 is 14 residues long. The trim removed 3 bases at V and 6 bases at J, leaving 8 bases unmatched. CDR3 nucleotides: TGTGCCAGCAGTTTTATGGGAGGGGACGGCGAGCAGTACTTC. Amino acids: CASSFMGGDGEQYF.

This clonotype was seen more than once but under ten times. The V gene is TRBV7-9, the J gene TRBJ2-5; the D is unclear. CDR3 size: 14 residues. CDR1 and CDR2 from the germline V gene are SEHNR and FQNEAQ (reference sequence). V lost 3 bases and J lost 0, with 8 bases in between. The CDR3 region is CASSFSQYQETQYF. CDR3 in DNA: TGTGCCAGCAGCTTTTCCCAGTACCAAGAGACCCAGTACTTC.

V gene TRBV28 combines with J gene TRBJ1-5; D uncertain. This CDR3 region has 12 residues. Germline values: CDR1 MDHEN, CDR2 SYDVKM. Trimming cost V 4 bases and J 6 bases, with 7 bases left between them. CDR3 sequence reads: CASSSASQPQHF. CDR3 sequence (DNA): TGTGCCAGCAGTTCCGCGTCTCAGCCCCAGCATTTT.

This clonotype was found a few times. This chain links TRBV7-2 with TRBJ2-1; perhaps TRBD2 as D (5 bases). Per the germline V gene, CDR1 is SGHTA and CDR2 is FQGNSA. The length of the CDR3 is 18 residues. The germline V and J ends were trimmed by 1 base and 3 bases, with 19 bases remaining between them. The CDR3 spells CASSLVRSRTSNYNEQFF. CDR3 nucleotide sequence: TGTGCCAGCAGCTTAGTTCGGTCAAGGACTTCGAACTACAATGAGCAGTTCTTC.

This clonotype was seen a handful of times. The V call is TRBV19, the J call TRBJ2-7; 9 positions agree with TRBD1. Germline CDR1 and CDR2: LNHDA and SQIVND (reference sequence). Trimming cost V 9 bases and J 0 bases; bases outside gene matches: 15. The CDR3 extends over 17 amino acids. The CDR3 DNA follows: TGTGCCAGCCGAAATAACAGGGGGCAGAATCCCTCCTACGAGCAGTACTTC. This translates into CASRNNRGQNPSYEQYF.

This clonotype was seen ten or more times. This chain connects TRBV6-5 to TRBJ1-6; D perhaps matches TRBD1 (5 bases). CDR1 and CDR2 from the germline V gene are MNHEY and SVGAGI. CDR3 length equals 13 residues. V was trimmed by 7 bases and J by 7 bases, leaving 11 bases between them. The CDR3 loop reads CASTRQRNSPLHF. The CDR3 bases are TGTGCCAGCACCCGACAGAGGAATTCACCCCTCCACTTT.